Listed below are T cell receptor beta chains from one sample, sequenced in a study of T cells in Graves' hyperthyroidism and ophthalmopathy. TCRdb passed the multiplex PCR reads through MiXCR, listing each CDR3 protein once. Of about 640,000 distinct CDR3 sequences in the sample, around 20% were seen once. The sequenced material came from blood. The receptors here all came from a man under 40 with Graves' ophthalmopathy. The CDR3 runs from the conserved cysteine through the conserved F or W.

TRBV6-2/TRBV6-3,TRBJ1-4,CASSYGSGRGNEKLFF
TRBV12-3/TRBV12-4,TRBJ2-1,CASSPDGLAGKDEQFF
TRBV6-5,TRBJ2-2,CASSYVVSGRGELFF
TRBV27,TRBJ2-7,CASSSGTSSTYEQYF
TRBV6-2/TRBV6-3,TRBJ2-7,CASSTSEGSSYEQYF
TRBV11-2,TRBJ2-3,CASSYTTWGTRTDTQYF
TRBV28,TRBJ2-2,CASSLFPRQGLRTGELFF
TRBV10-2,TRBJ1-1,CASSDRGDGNTEAFF
TRBV20-1,TRBJ2-5,CSELNRERGETQYF
TRBV18,TRBJ2-7,CASSLAGREQYF
TRBV10-3,TRBJ2-2,CAITGNGELFF
TRBV12-3/TRBV12-4,TRBJ2-7,CASSYGQGKYEQYF
TRBV30,TRBJ1-1,CAWSELQENTEAFF
TRBV6-1,TRBJ2-1,CASSHTLAGTSSYNEQFF
TRBV7-2,TRBJ1-6,CASSLAPLLDSITAAVLHF
TRBV4-1,TRBJ1-5,CASSQDRTNQPQHF
TRBV6-2/TRBV6-3,TRBJ1-1,CASSRVGNTEAFF
TRBV7-7,TRBJ2-1,CASSPEAGGSEQFF
TRBV28,TRBJ1-1,CASSPSPSWTVENTEAFF
TRBV27,TRBJ1-2,CASSTRTGNGYTF
TRBV6-1,TRBJ1-5,CASRKATGGGSQPQHF
TRBV27,TRBJ1-5,CASSLLGTDSQPQHF
TRBV6-6,TRBJ1-4,CASSYLDSANEKLFF
TRBV20-1,TRBJ2-7,CSAWTSGRPEQYF
TRBV20-1,TRBJ2-7,CSAGDGRREQYF
TRBV11-2,TRBJ2-4,CASSRISGRAKNIQYF
TRBV5-8,TRBJ2-5,CASSLAYGGEETQYF
TRBV7-6,TRBJ2-3,CASSLYDTDTQYF
TRBV19,TRBJ2-5,CASSSRDWYQETQYF
TRBV3-1,TRBJ2-5,CASSPGTSGNQETQYF
TRBV7-9,TRBJ2-7,CASSLAGLAGVSEQYF
TRBV15,TRBJ2-7,CATSGPRDGTYEQYF
TRBV5-1,TRBJ2-1,CASSPTESSYNEQFF